Below are 5 T cell receptor beta chains sequenced from a single sample in a study of T-cell memory formation after mild COVID-19. TCRdb re-called the 5' RACE reads through MiXCR, storing one row per CDR3 protein. Among 410,000 or so distinct CDR3 sequences listed, 23% were seen once. Sequences were obtained from PBMCs or a T cell subset sorted from them (not recorded which). Source of these receptors: an adult woman who had mild COVID-19 (a few samples of this study predate the infection). Cell type and time point are not known.

The table lists this clonotype with a count of one. V usage is TRBV7-9 and J usage is TRBJ1-2; no reliable D call. V was shortened by 1 base and J by 2 bases, with 8 bases between the two germline ends. The CDR3 contains 14 residues. The germline V gene has CDR1 SEHNR and CDR2 FQNEAQ (reference sequence). The CDR3 loop is CASSLVNINYGYTF. DNA for the CDR3: TGTGCCAGCAGCTTAGTGAATATAAACTATGGCTACACCTTC.

The chain couples TRBV7-9 to TRBJ1-1; D might be TRBD1 (5 bases). The V gene lost 5 bases and the J gene lost 0 bases, with 10 bases spanning the gap. CDR1 is SEHNR and CDR2 is FQNEAQ in the germline V gene (reference sequence). CDR3 length equals 14 residues. In nucleotides, the CDR3 is TGTGCCAGCAGCGTCCGGGACCTGAACACTGAAGCTTTCTTT. Translating it yields CASSVRDLNTEAFF.

This clonotype was counted many times. The gene calls are TRBV6-5 and TRBJ2-5; 8 bases are a match to TRBD2. The trim removed 4 bases at V and 5 bases at J, leaving 3 bases unmatched. The CDR3 sequence is 13 residues long. CDR1 is MNHEY and CDR2 is SVGAGI in the germline V gene. The CDR3 loop reads CASSSGLGETQYF. In nucleotides, the CDR3 is TGTGCCAGCAGTTCGGGACTAGGGGAGACCCAGTACTTC.

This sequence joins TRBV10-3 and TRBJ2-1; D uncertain. Germline-derived CDR1 and CDR2 are ENHRY and SYGVKD. CDR3 length equals 12 residues. V dropped 3 bases and J dropped 15 bases, with 15 bases sitting between them. The CDR3 DNA follows: TGTGCCATCAGTGATCAGGCCACCGTTGCGTTCTTC. Translated: CAISDQATVAFF.

The chain is built from TRBV24-1 and TRBJ2-1; 7 bases map to TRBD1. Trimming took 4 bases from V and 5 from J; bases not matched to a gene: 4. The CDR3 is 14 amino acids. Germline loops: CDR1 KGHDR, CDR2 SFDVKD. This CDR3 is CATSDWTGNNEQFF. The DNA for the CDR3 is TGTGCCACCAGTGACTGGACAGGCAACAATGAGCAGTTCTTC.